These 3 T cell receptor beta chains were sequenced from one sample in a study of regulatory T cells in long-lasting Graves disease. Both iRepertoire HTBI primers and Arm-PCR of CDR3 regions were used to build the TCR beta libraries. Via MiXCR, TCRdb re-called the multiplex PCR reads, giving one row per CDR3 protein. The sample holds approximately 440,000 distinct CDR3 sequences, about 17% seen once. Sample time point: newly diagnosed GD, antithyroid drugs for less than 3 months. PBMC RNA was the source of the TCR library. Separately, the same data were catalogued under a study of T cells in Graves' hyperthyroidism and ophthalmopathy.

Sequencing used peripheral blood mononuclear cells (PBMCs), obtained at new diagnosis, from a patient treated with antithyroid drugs. These receptor sequences come from a man aged 35 to 55 with Graves disease.

Many counts were recorded for this clonotype. CDR3 coding DNA: TGTGCCAGCAGCACTCGGCTACAAGGGGGTCCCTACGAGCAGTACTTC. It yields the protein CASSTRLQGGPYEQYF. The chain carries TRBV9 and TRBJ2-7, with D tentatively TRBD1 (6 bases). Per germline, CDR1 SGDLS and CDR2 YYNGEE. This CDR3 spans 16 amino acids. The V end was cut by 4 bases, the J end by 2 bases, with 19 bases between.

This clonotype showed up many times. The rearrangement links TRBV27 to TRBJ2-7; 9 bases align to TRBD1. Germline CDR1 MNHEY, CDR2 SMNVEV (reference sequence). The CDR3 has 14 amino acids. Trimming cost V 5 bases and J 2 bases; bases outside gene matches: 4. The CDR3 DNA reads as TGTGCCAGCAGTGCCGGGACAGGGACCTACGAGCAGTACTTC. Its protein is CASSAGTGTYEQYF.

This clonotype was detected a few times. This rearrangement joins TRBV5-1 to TRBJ1-2; 7 nucleotides align to TRBD1. The CDR3 is 15 residues long. The germline gives CDR1 SGHRS, CDR2 YFSETQ. Trimming at V came to 2 bases and at J to 0 bases, leaving 4 bases not matched to a gene. The CDR3 loop is CASSFPTGTNYGYTF. CDR3 coding DNA: TGCGCCAGCAGCTTCCCGACAGGGACTAACTATGGCTACACCTTC.